The sequence of this TCR beta chain was determined in a study of T cells in Graves' hyperthyroidism and ophthalmopathy. On the basis of clinical symptoms, serum thyroxine and TRAb, thyroid ultrasound and orbital computed tomography, diagnoses were made. RNA transcripts provided the source from which TCR beta CDR3 regions were amplified. The primer set for the first-round RT-PCR of the TCR CDR3 was HTBI. TCRdb reanalysed the multiplex PCR reads using MiXCR and keeps one entry per CDR3 protein. The sample consists of approximately 740,000 distinct CDR3 sequences, around 15% of them appearing once. Sequenced material: blood. This receptor was identified in a woman in her late teens or twenties with Graves' hyperthyroidism.

The CDR3 region is CAIGEDSGANVLTF. The CDR3 bases are TGTGCCATCGGAGAGGACTCTGGGGCCAACGTCCTGACTTTC. V gene TRBV10-3 combines with J gene TRBJ2-6; D unclear. Germline V gene data show CDR1 as ENHRY and CDR2 as SYGVKD. This CDR3 contains 14 residues. The V end lost 8 bases, the J end lost 0 bases, and 8 bases lay between the germline ends.